Described below is a single TCR beta chain sequence and its context. This entry belongs to a study of blood T cell repertoires in COVID-19. Clones were sequenced by immunoSEQ multiplex PCR, and TCRdb holds only the in-frame ones, with some missing. The data contain a few hundred thousand clones, 88% of them singletons. This CDR3 spans 15 amino acids. CDR1 and CDR2 (germline): SGHAT, FQNNGV. The J segment lost 4 bases and the V segment lost 7 bases, leaving 12 bases of the junction unmatched. V is TRBV11-2 and J is TRBJ2-7; 8 bases fit TRBD2. The sequence came from a man aged 55 to 70 who had recovered from COVID-19. The sequenced material came from peripheral blood. Written as DNA, the CDR3 is TGTGCCAGCACCCCGACCGCCCAGCGGGGGTACGAGCAGTACTTC. Translation: CASTPTAQRGYEQYF.